This note documents a single TCR beta chain sequence. In the original workflow: Amplification with reference gene primers provided the estimates of nucleated cell counts. Clones were sequenced by immunoSEQ multiplex PCR, and TCRdb holds only the in-frame ones, with some missing. The D gene and trimming were derived from the DNA, and the V and J assignments and clone size from that table. This sample has some 300,000 clones; roughly nine tenths occur once, and the top ten carry 1.5% to 2%. The record originates from a study of blood T cell repertoires in COVID-19. Turning to the study itself: The United States, Italy and Spain supplied acute and convalescent COVID-19 samples. PBMCs, B-cell-depleted T cells, or T cells were the source of the cDNA or gDNA that made up the material.

The CDR3 is 13 residues long. V was cut by 4 bases and J by 8 bases, with 9 bases left in between. The germline V gene has CDR1 MNHEY and CDR2 SMNVEV (reference sequence). The receptor's source is a woman aged 25 to 45 with COVID-19, enrolled during active disease. The chain carries TRBV27 and TRBJ1-6; D gene ambiguous. Material: peripheral blood. This chain's CDR3 is CASSSRSYSPLHF. The CDR3 DNA reads TGTGCCAGCAGTTCTAGGTCCTATTCACCCCTCCACTTT.